This TCR beta chain appears in the sequencing data of a study of persistence of HIV-infected CD4 T cells. Sequencing used immunoSEQ version 4 in survey mode. Template was genomic DNA at around 10 ng/uL, with up to roughly 1 ug used per sample. Profiled with immunoSEQ multiplex PCR; TCRdb holds only in-frame clones, not every one. The sample carries 35,000 to 45,000 clones, 87% recorded once. Regarding this clone: Its cognate antigen is unknown.

Anti-CD3/anti-CD28 beads served as a nonspecific positive control stimulus. CD4+ T cells upregulating both CD40 ligand and CD69 were sorted as responding cells. The sequence was collected from an adult man with HIV who was CMV-seropositive. This sample comprised CD4+ T cells sorted from PBMCs after 18-hour stimulation, obtained from a patient who received antiretroviral therapy.

The CDR3 nucleotides are TGTGCCAGCAGTAGGTCAGGGAGTACGTATGAGCAGTTCTTC. Its translation: CASSRSGSTYEQFF. The V and J genes are TRBV6-4 and TRBJ2-1; the D gene could be TRBD1 or TRBD2 (5 bases each). Trimming cost V 5 bases and J 8 bases, with 16 bases left between them. The CDR3 totals 14 residues. The germline V gene has CDR1 MRHNA and CDR2 SNTAGT.